One and the same sample provided the 17 T cell receptor beta chains below, sequenced in a study of technical replicates of blood from several donors. Method: immunoSEQ multiplex PCR; TCRdb's copy keeps in-frame clones and lacks some. The sample includes around 100,000 clones, about 95% seen only once; the top ten take under 0.4%. The specimen was T cells isolated from PBMCs. These receptors came from a human donor in good health.

V and J are TRBV28 and TRBJ2-5; D possibly corresponds to TRBD2 (6 bases). The CDR3 runs to 16 residues. V lost 3 bases, J lost 5 bases, and 19 bases lay in between. Germline V lookup: CDR1 MDHEN, CDR2 SYDVKM. CDR3 nucleotide sequence: TGTGCCAGCAGTTTTTCCGAGAGGGAGGCTCAGGAGACCCAGTACTTC. Residues: CASSFSEREAQETQYF.

The rearrangement links TRBV6-1 to TRBJ1-5; D possibly corresponds to TRBD1 (5 bases). Germline CDR1 is MNHNS and CDR2 is SASEGT. The CDR3 is 14 amino acids. V was pared by 4 bases and J by 6 bases, with 13 bases between. The CDR3 loop reads CASSAQGVTQPQHF. CDR3 nucleotides: TGTGCCAGCAGTGCTCAGGGTGTCACTCAGCCCCAGCATTTT.

The V and J genes are TRBV28 and TRBJ2-3, with D perhaps matching TRBD1 (6 bases). CDR3 length: 14 residues. Germline V gene data show CDR1 as MDHEN and CDR2 as SYDVKM. Trimming removed 8 bases from V and 0 bases from J, with 12 bases in between. CDR3 coding DNA: TGTGCCAGCGCGATCACAGGGAGCACAGATACGCAGTATTTT. Protein sequence: CASAITGSTDTQYF.

V gene TRBV9 combines with J gene TRBJ2-5; 9 nucleotides agree with TRBD1. V gave up 4 bases and J gave up 5 bases; unmatched junction bases: 6. Germline V gives CDR1 SGDLS, CDR2 YYNGEE. CDR3 size: 14 residues. The DNA of the CDR3 is TGTGCCAGCAGCCTTACAGGGGGCCGGGAGACCCAGTACTTC. This gives the protein CASSLTGGRETQYF.

The chain couples TRBV25-1 to TRBJ2-7, with 12 bases identical to TRBD2. This CDR3 is built from 15 residues. Germline-derived CDR1 and CDR2 are MGHDK and SYGVNS. J gave up 5 bases and V 4 bases, and 6 bases lay outside the gene matches. The CDR3 loop is CASSGPSGRADEQYF. As DNA, the CDR3 is TGTGCCAGCAGTGGGCCTAGCGGGAGGGCCGACGAGCAGTACTTC.

This clone has just one count. This chain connects TRBV28 to TRBJ2-7, with 9 bases identical to TRBD1. CDR3 length equals 13 residues. CDR1 MDHEN and CDR2 SYDVKM come from the germline V gene. J gave up 6 bases and V 7 bases, and 7 bases lay outside the gene matches. The CDR3 bases are TGTGCCAGCACCCTGACAGGGGGGCGCGAGCAGTACTTC. This encodes CASTLTGGREQYF.

The chain carries TRBV6-6 and TRBJ2-1, with D tentatively TRBD2 (5 bases). The germline V and J ends were trimmed by 7 bases and 4 bases, with 8 bases remaining between them. Germline CDR1 and CDR2: MNHNY and SVGAGI (reference sequence). The CDR3 totals 12 residues. The CDR3 is CASKDLYNEQFF. The CDR3 region has the DNA TGTGCCAGCAAGGACTTATACAATGAGCAGTTCTTC.

The chain has TRBV7-2 and TRBJ2-7; no definite D call. This CDR3 comprises 13 residues. Trimming left V 5 bases short and J 2 bases short, with 10 bases between. The germline V gene has CDR1 SGHTA and CDR2 FQGNSA. The CDR3 coding sequence is TGTGCCAGCAGCCCTGGCGGAACCTACGAGCAGTACTTC. It specifies CASSPGGTYEQYF. Using reference TRBV7-2 and TRBJ2-7 for the parts outside the CDR3, the full variable domain is GAGVSQSPSNKVTEKGKDVELRCDPISGHTALYWYRQSLGQGLEFLIYFQGNSAPDKSGLPSDRFSAERTGGSVSTLTIQRTQQEDSAVYLCASSPGGTYEQYFGPGTRLTVT.

The CDR3 loop is CASPTPNTGELFF. CDR3 sequence (DNA): TGTGCCAGCCCGACTCCCAACACCGGGGAGCTGTTTTTT. The rearrangement uses TRBV6-6 and TRBJ2-2; D gene uncertain. Trimming cost V 8 bases and J 2 bases, with 9 bases left between them. Germline CDR1 is MNHNY and CDR2 is SVGAGI (reference sequence). The CDR3 contains 13 residues.

This clone was observed a single time. The rearrangement uses TRBV7-9 and TRBJ1-2; 9 nucleotides line up with TRBD1. Trimming removed 1 base from V and 7 bases from J; junction bases left unmatched: 16. CDR3 length: 18 residues. Germline loops: CDR1 SEHNR, CDR2 FQNEAQ (reference sequence). CDR3 amino acids: CASSLGTWGQGPSGGYTF. CDR3 coding DNA: TGTGCCAGCAGCTTAGGGACCTGGGGACAGGGCCCTTCAGGTGGCTACACCTTC.

This chain joins TRBV4-3 and TRBJ2-1, with TRBD2 identical over 13 bases. This CDR3 has 20 amino acids. Germline CDR1 reads LGHNA; CDR2 reads YSLEER. V dropped 1 base and J dropped 3; count of bases not matched to a gene: 12. The CDR3 coding sequence is TGCGCCAGCAGCCAAGGGGTGACTAGCGGGAGGCCGAGGGTCTACAATGAGCAGTTCTTC. Protein product: CASSQGVTSGRPRVYNEQFF.

V is TRBV15 and J is TRBJ1-5; 7 nucleotides align to TRBD1. Germline V gene sequence: CDR1 LNHNV, CDR2 YYDKDF (reference sequence). This CDR3 has 17 residues. V lost 0 bases to trimming and J lost 5 bases; unmatched junction nucleotides: 10. The chain's CDR3 is CATSRELLTGYYQPQHF. The CDR3 nucleotides are TGTGCCACCAGCAGAGAGTTATTGACAGGGTATTATCAGCCCCAGCATTTT.

This chain connects TRBV6-5 to TRBJ2-1; possible D gene TRBD2, 5 bases. This CDR3 region has 11 residues. V shed 5 bases and J shed 9 bases, with 8 bases lying between them. The germline gives CDR1 MNHEY, CDR2 SVGAGI. CDR3 coding DNA: TGTGCCAGCAGTGGACGGGGTGAGCAGTTCTTC. Translation: CASSGRGEQFF.

The rearrangement uses TRBV10-2 and TRBJ2-4; TRBD1 matches 8 bases. The J segment lost 4 bases and the V segment lost 6 bases, leaving 14 bases of the junction unmatched. Germline CDR1 and CDR2: WSHSY and SAAADI. The length of the CDR3 is 17 residues. CDR3 coding DNA: TGCGCCAGCAGGGACAGGGCAAGCGGAGATGCGAAAAACATTCAGTACTTC. The encoded protein is CASRDRASGDAKNIQYF.

This chain connects TRBV15 to TRBJ2-7; D remains unclear. There are 12 residues in the CDR3. Trimming removed 3 bases from V and 3 bases from J, with 6 bases in between. CDR1 is LNHNV, CDR2 YYDKDF, per germline (reference sequence). CDR3 sequence: CATSSENYEQYF. In DNA, the CDR3 is TGTGCCACCAGCAGCGAGAACTACGAGCAGTACTTC.

The chain joins TRBV28 to TRBJ1-2; 7 positions agree with TRBD1. Trimming cost V 3 bases and J 2 bases; bases outside gene matches: 12. Germline CDR1 is MDHEN and CDR2 is SYDVKM. The CDR3 is 17 residues long. In DNA form, the CDR3 reads TGTGCCAGCAGTTTGTCTCCCGGGACAGCGATGAACTATGGCTACACCTTC. It is translated as CASSLSPGTAMNYGYTF.

This rearrangement joins TRBV6-6 to TRBJ1-2; TRBD1 aligns across 10 bases. Germline V gene sequence: CDR1 MNHNY, CDR2 SVGAGI (reference sequence). Trimming removed 6 bases from V and 5 bases from J; junction bases left unmatched: 6. The CDR3 loop spans 14 amino acids. The CDR3 protein is CASSPGQGGYGYTF. Here the CDR3 DNA reads TGTGCCAGCAGCCCCGGACAGGGGGGTTATGGCTACACCTTC.